These T cell receptor beta chains were read from a single sample in a study of regulatory T cells in long-lasting Graves disease. TCRdb re-called the multiplex PCR reads with MiXCR, one entry per CDR3 protein. The table shows about 470,000 distinct CDR3 sequences, with 20% to 25% occurring only once. This specimen consisted of peripheral blood mononuclear cells (PBMCs), obtained when the disease was refractory, from a patient treated with antithyroid drugs. These receptors originate from a female donor with Graves disease. The CDR3 runs from the conserved cysteine through the conserved F or W. A D gene is named only where the DNA matches it firmly. The listing skips clone size in some rows; elsewhere it reads once, few, many or a size class.

clone_size: few
j_call: TRBJ2-7
d_call: TRBD1
v_call: TRBV15
cdr3_aa: CATSRDRSTGRLYEQYF
cdr3_nt: TGTGCCACCAGCAGAGATCGATCGACAGGGCGCCTCTACGAGCAGTACTTC

clone_size: .
j_call: TRBJ2-3
d_call: TRBD1
v_call: TRBV7-3
cdr3_aa: CASSPTTGPRNTQYF
cdr3_nt: TGTGCCAGCAGCCCAACGACAGGGCCCAGAAATACGCAGTATTTT

clone_size: many
j_call: TRBJ1-6
d_call: .
v_call: TRBV6-5
cdr3_aa: CASSYPRLGPYNSPLHF
cdr3_nt: TGTGCCAGCAGTTACCCACGACTCGGGCCCTATAATTCACCCCTCCACTTT

clone_size: .
j_call: TRBJ2-2
d_call: TRBD2
v_call: TRBV4-3
cdr3_aa: CASSQERREANTGELFF
cdr3_nt: TGCGCCAGCAGCCAAGAACGTCGGGAGGCGAACACCGGGGAGCTGTTTTTT

clone_size: few
j_call: TRBJ1-2
d_call: .
v_call: TRBV9
cdr3_aa: CASTDRRASGYTF
cdr3_nt: TGTGCCAGCACCGACAGAAGAGCCAGTGGCTACACCTTC

clone_size: .
j_call: TRBJ2-6
d_call: .
v_call: TRBV7-2
cdr3_aa: CASGLLVFSGANVLTF
cdr3_nt: TGTGCCAGCGGCTTATTGGTGTTCTCTGGGGCCAACGTCCTGACTTTC

clone_size: many
j_call: TRBJ2-2
d_call: TRBD1
v_call: TRBV7-2
cdr3_aa: CASSFLQGAAGELFF
cdr3_nt: TGTGCCAGCAGCTTTTTACAGGGGGCCGCCGGGGAGCTGTTTTTT

clone_size: many
j_call: TRBJ2-7
d_call: .
v_call: TRBV28
cdr3_aa: CASSLAHEGSSEQYF
cdr3_nt: TGTGCCAGCAGTTTAGCTCATGAGGGGTCCAGCGAGCAGTACTTC

clone_size: few
j_call: TRBJ2-5
d_call: .
v_call: TRBV5-1
cdr3_aa: CASSLDLAAQETQYF
cdr3_nt: TGCGCCAGCAGCTTGGATTTGGCGGCCCAAGAGACCCAGTACTTC

clone_size: .
j_call: TRBJ1-2
d_call: .
v_call: TRBV28
cdr3_aa: CASSLRGDDHGYTF
cdr3_nt: TGTGCCAGCAGTTTACGAGGGGATGACCATGGCTACACCTTC

clone_size: .
j_call: TRBJ1-5
d_call: .
v_call: TRBV28
cdr3_aa: CASSGGHPELHSSQPQHF
cdr3_nt: TGTGCCAGCAGTGGGGGACATCCCGAACTTCATAGCAGTCAGCCCCAGCATTTT

clone_size: .
j_call: TRBJ2-2
d_call: .
v_call: TRBV6-2/TRBV6-3
cdr3_aa: CASSYLGGLNTGELFF
cdr3_nt: TGTGCCAGCAGTTACCTGGGCGGGCTTAACACCGGGGAGCTGTTTTTT